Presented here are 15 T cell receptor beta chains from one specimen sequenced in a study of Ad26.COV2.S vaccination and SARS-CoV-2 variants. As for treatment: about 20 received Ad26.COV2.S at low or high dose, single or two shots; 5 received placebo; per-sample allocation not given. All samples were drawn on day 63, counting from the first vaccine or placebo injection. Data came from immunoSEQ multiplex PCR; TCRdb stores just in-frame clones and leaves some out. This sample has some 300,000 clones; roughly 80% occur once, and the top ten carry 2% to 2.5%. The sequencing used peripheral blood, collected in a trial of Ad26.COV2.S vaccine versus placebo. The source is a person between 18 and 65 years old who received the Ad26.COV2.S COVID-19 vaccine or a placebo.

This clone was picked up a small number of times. The CDR3 DNA reads TGCAGCGTGCGGGGACAGGGGCACACTGAAGCTTTCTTT. This translates into CSVRGQGHTEAFF. The chain uses TRBV29-1 and TRBJ1-1, with 10 bases fitting TRBD1. The germline CDR1 and CDR2 sequences are SQVTM and ANQGSEA. The junction had 4 bases not matched to a gene; V was cut back by 6 bases and J by 3 bases. CDR3 length: 13 residues.

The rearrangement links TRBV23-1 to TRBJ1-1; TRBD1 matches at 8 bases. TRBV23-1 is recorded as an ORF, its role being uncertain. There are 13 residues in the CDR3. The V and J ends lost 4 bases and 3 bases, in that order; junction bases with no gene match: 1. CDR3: CASSLGQDTEAFF. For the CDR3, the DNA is TGCGCCAGCAGTCTGGGACAGGACACTGAAGCTTTCTTT.

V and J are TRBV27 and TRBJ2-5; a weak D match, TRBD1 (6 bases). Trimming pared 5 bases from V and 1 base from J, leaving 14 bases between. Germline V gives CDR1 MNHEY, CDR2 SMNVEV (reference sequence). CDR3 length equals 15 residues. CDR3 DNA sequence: TGTGCCAGCAGTCGAAATACAGGGTCCCAAGAGACCCAGTACTTC. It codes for CASSRNTGSQETQYF.

CDR3 nucleotide sequence: TGTGCCAGCAGCGCCACTAGCGGAGATAGCACAGATACGCAGTATTTT. This gives the protein CASSATSGDSTDTQYF. The rearrangement joins TRBV9 to TRBJ2-3, with 8 bases identical to TRBD2. The trim removed 3 bases at V and 0 bases at J, leaving 6 bases unmatched. CDR3 length equals 16 residues. CDR1 is SGDLS, CDR2 YYNGEE, per germline.

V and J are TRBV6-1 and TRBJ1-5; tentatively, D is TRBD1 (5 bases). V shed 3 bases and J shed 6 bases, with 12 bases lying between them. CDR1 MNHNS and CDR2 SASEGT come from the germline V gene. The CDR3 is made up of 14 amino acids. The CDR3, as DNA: TGTGCCAGCAGTGACAGGGAGTATGGTCAGCCCCAGCATTTT. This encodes CASSDREYGQPQHF.

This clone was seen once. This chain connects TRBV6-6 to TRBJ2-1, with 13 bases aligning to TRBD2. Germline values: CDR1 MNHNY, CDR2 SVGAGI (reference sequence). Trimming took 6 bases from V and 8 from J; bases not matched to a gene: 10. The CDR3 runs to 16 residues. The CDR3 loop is CASSRTSGGASDEQFF. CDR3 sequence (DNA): TGTGCCAGCAGCCGAACTAGCGGGGGGGCCTCGGATGAGCAGTTCTTC.

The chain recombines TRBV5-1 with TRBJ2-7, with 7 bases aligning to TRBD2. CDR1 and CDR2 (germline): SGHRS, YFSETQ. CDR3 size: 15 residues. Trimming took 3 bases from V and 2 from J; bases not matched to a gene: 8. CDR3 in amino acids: CASSYGLVDAYEQYF. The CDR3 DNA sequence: TGCGCCAGCAGCTATGGACTAGTTGACGCCTACGAGCAGTACTTC.

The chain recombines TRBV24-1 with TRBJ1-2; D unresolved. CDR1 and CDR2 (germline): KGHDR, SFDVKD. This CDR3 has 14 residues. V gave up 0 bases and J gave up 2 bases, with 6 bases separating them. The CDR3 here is CATSDLFRNYGYTF. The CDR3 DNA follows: TGTGCCACCAGTGATTTGTTCCGAAACTATGGCTACACCTTC.

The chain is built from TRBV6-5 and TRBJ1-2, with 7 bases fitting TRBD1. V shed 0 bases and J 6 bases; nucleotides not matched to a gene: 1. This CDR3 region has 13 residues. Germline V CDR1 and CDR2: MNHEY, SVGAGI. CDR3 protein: CASSYSTGHGYTF. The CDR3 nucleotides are TGTGCCAGCAGTTACTCGACAGGGCATGGCTACACCTTC.

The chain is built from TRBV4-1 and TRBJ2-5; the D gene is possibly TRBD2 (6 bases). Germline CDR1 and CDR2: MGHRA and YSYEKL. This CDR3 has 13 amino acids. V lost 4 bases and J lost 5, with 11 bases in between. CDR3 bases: TGCGCCAGCAGCCTCGGAGGGTTGGAGACCCAGTACTTC. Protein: CASSLGGLETQYF.

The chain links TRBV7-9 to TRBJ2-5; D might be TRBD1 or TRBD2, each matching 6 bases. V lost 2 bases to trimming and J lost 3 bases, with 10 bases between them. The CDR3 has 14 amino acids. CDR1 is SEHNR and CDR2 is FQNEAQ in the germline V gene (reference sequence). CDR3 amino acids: CASSLRGDKETQYF. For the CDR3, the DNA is TGTGCCAGCAGCTTACGCGGGGACAAAGAGACCCAGTACTTC.

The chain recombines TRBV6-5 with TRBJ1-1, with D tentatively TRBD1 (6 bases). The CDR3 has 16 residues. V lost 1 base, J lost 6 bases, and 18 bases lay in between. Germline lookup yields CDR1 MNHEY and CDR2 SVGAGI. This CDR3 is CASSYWGRGLVAEAFF. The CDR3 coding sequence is TGTGCCAGCAGTTACTGGGGCAGGGGTTTGGTTGCTGAAGCTTTCTTT.

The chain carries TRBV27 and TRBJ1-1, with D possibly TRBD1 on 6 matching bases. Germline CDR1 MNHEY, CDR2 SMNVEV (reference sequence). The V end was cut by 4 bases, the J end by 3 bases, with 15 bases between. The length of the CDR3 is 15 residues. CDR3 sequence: CASSWGGALDTEAFF. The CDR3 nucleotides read TGTGCCAGCAGTTGGGGGGGGGCACTGGACACTGAAGCTTTCTTT.

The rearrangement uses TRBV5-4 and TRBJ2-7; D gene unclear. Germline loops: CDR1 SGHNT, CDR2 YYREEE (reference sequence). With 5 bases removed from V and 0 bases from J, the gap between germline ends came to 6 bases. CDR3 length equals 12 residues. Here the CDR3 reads CASSWSSYEQYF. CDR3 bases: TGTGCCAGCAGTTGGAGCTCCTACGAGCAGTACTTC. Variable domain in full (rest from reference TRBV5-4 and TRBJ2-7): ETGVTQSPTHLIKTRGQQVTLRCSSQSGHNTVSWYQQALGQGPQFIFQYYREEENGRGNFPPRFSGLQFPNYSSELNVNALELDDSALYLCASSWSSYEQYFGPGTRLTVT.

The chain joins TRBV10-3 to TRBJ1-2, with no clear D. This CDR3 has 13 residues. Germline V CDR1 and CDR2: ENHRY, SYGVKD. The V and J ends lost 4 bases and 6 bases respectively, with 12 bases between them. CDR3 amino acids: CAISVFRRDGYTF. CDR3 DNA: TGTGCCATCAGTGTCTTTCGACGGGATGGCTACACCTTC.